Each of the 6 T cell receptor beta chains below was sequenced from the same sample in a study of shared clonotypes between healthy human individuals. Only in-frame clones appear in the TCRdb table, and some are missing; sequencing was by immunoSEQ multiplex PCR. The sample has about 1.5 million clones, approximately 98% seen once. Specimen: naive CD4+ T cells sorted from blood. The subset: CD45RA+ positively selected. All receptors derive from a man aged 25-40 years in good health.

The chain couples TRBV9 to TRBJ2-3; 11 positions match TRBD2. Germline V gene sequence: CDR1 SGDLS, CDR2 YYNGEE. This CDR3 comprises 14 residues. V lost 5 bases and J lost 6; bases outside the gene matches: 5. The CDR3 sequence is CASSLIAGGDTQYF. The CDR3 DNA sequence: TGTGCCAGCAGTCTCATAGCGGGAGGGGATACGCAGTATTTT.

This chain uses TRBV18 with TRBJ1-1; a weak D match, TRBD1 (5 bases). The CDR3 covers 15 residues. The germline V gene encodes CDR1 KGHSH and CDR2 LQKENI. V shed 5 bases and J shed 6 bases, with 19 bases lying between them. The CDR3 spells CASSDIPLTVSEAFF. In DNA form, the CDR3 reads TGTGCCAGCTCAGATATCCCCCTGACAGTTTCTGAAGCTTTCTTT.

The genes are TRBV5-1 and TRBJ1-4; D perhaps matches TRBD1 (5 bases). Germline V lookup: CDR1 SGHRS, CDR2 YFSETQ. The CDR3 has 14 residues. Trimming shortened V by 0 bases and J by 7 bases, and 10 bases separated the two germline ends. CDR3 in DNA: TGCGCCAGCAGCTTGGATGACAGTGGTGAAAAACTGTTTTTT. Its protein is CASSLDDSGEKLFF. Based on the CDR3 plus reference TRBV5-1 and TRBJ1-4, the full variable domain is KAGVTQTPRYLIKTRGQQVTLSCSPISGHRSVSWYQQTPGQGLQFLFEYFSETQRNKGNFPGRFSGRQFSNSRSEMNVSTLELGDSALYLCASSLDDSGEKLFFGSGTQLSVL.

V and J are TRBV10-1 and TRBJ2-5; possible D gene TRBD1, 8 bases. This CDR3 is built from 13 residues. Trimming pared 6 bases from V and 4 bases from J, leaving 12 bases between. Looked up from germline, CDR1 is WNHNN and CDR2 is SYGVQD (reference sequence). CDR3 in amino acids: CASRDREGETQYF. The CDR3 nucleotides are TGCGCCAGCAGGGACAGGGAGGGAGAGACCCAGTACTTC.

This CDR3 reads CSASVGVEQFF. The CDR3 DNA sequence: TGCAGTGCTAGTGTGGGGGTTGAGCAGTTCTTC. The chain has TRBV20-1 and TRBJ2-1; D tentatively fits TRBD1 or TRBD2 (5 bases each). Trimming took 3 bases from V and 9 from J, leaving 9 bases between them. This CDR3 comprises 11 residues. Germline CDR1 reads DFQATT; CDR2 reads SNEGSKA (reference sequence).

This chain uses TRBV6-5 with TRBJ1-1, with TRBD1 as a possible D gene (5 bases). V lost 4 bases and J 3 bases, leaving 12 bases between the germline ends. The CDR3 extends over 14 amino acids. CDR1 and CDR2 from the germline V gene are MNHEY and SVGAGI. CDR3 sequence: CASSSGGRDTEAFF. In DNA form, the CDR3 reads TGTGCCAGCAGTTCGGGGGGTAGAGACACTGAAGCTTTCTTT.